A single TCR beta chain is shown here with its context. The length of the CDR3 is 15 residues. Trimming removed 0 bases at V and 0 bases at J, with 7 bases between. Germline CDR1 LGHNA, CDR2 YSLEER. This sample was included in a study of identical twins. MiXCR, run by TCRdb on the 5' RACE reads, gives a single entry per CDR3 protein. The sample carries 200,000 to 250,000 distinct CDR3 sequences, about 7.5% recorded once. These data are also associated with another study on yellow fever vaccine responses in identical twins.

The TCR originated in a woman under 30 in good health. The chain couples TRBV4-3 to TRBJ2-3; D gene uncertain. The sample comprised memory (CD45RO+) T cells sorted from blood. The chain's CDR3 is CASSQDAVSTDTQYF. The CDR3 region has the DNA TGCGCCAGCAGCCAAGACGCGGTTAGCACAGATACGCAGTATTTT.